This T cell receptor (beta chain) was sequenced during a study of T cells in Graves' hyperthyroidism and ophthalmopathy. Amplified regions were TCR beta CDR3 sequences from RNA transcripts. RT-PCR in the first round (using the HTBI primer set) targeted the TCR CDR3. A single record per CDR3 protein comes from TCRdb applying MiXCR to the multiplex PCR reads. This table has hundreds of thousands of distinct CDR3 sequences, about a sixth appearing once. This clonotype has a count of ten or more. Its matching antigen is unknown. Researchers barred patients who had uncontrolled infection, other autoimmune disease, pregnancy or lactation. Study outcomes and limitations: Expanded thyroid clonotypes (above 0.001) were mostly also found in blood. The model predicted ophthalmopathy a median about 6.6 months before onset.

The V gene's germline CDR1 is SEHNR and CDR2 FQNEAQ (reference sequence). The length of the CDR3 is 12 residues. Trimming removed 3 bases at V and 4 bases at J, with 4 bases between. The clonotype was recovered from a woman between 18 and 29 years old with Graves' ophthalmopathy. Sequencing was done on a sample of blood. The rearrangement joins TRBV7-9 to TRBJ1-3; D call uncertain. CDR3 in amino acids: CASSLGGNTIYF. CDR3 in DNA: TGTGCCAGCAGCTTGGGCGGAAACACCATATATTTT.